This T cell receptor (beta chain) was profiled in a study of cytomegalovirus exposure and HLA in healthy donors. The CDR3 runs 16 residues. The V end lost 1 base, the J end lost 2 bases, and 13 bases lay between the germline ends. Germline V CDR1 and CDR2: SGHTA, FQGNSA. Details on this clone: Its antigen is still unknown.

Regarding the study as a whole: Most TCR sequences were rare, but some public TCRs occurred in many donors. It was found in a later analysis that first-cohort TCR clusters tended to co-occur in the approximately 130 validation repertoires. The authors enumerated some 160 TCR beta chains as linked to cytomegalovirus.

TCRdb keeps only in-frame clones here, not all; method: immunoSEQ multiplex PCR. This table holds roughly 58,000 clones, 90% found once. Separation from the approximately 690-subject first cohort characterized the roughly 120-subject validation cohort, to which the donors belonged. Sequencing was performed on PBMCs. The receptor was isolated from a man aged 18 to 29 in good health and CMV-seronegative. The rearrangement joins TRBV7-2 to TRBJ2-3, with a weak D call TRBD2 (5 bases). The CDR3 reads CASSLEALAPTDTQYF. CDR3 nucleotide sequence: TGTGCCAGCAGCTTAGAGGCCCTAGCCCCCACAGATACGCAGTATTTT.